This T cell receptor (beta chain) originates from a study of T cell responses to AZD1222 COVID-19 vaccine. The germline V and J ends were trimmed by 3 bases and 1 base, with 7 bases remaining between them. The CDR3 spans 13 residues. CDR1 is KGHSH, CDR2 LQKENI, per germline. The protocol was immunoSEQ multiplex PCR, while the TCRdb copy is restricted to in-frame clones and leaves out a portion. The sample lists approximately 96,000 clones; approximately 86% were seen once. The TCR originated in an adult who received the AZD1222 COVID-19 vaccine. The genes are TRBV18 and TRBJ2-7, with D perhaps TRBD1 or TRBD2 (5 bases each). Sample: peripheral blood, taken 28 days after the second AZD1222 dose. The CDR3 nucleotides are TGTGCCAGCTCACCGGGGGAATCCTACGAGCAGTACTTC. This gives the protein CASSPGESYEQYF.